These 17 T cell receptor beta chains came from one sample sequenced in a study of metastatic and nonmetastatic thyroid tumors. Among the patients, none had received any treatment before thyroid surgery. TCRdb re-called the PCR reads with MiXCR. The sample includes 25,000 to 35,000 clones, roughly 30% of them seen just once. The source material was blood. The receptors shown here come from a female donor with papillary thyroid cancer or a benign thyroid nodule (not recorded which). Some clones in this sample may be carry-over from other donors' samples.

This clone was counted ten times or more. V is TRBV28 and J is TRBJ1-2; 7 nucleotides agree with TRBD1. The CDR3 covers 17 residues. V lost 5 bases, J lost 2 bases, and 14 bases stayed unmatched. Germline loops: CDR1 MDHEN, CDR2 SYDVKM. Here the CDR3 reads CASSLSWLDRRNYGYTF. CDR3 in DNA: TGTGCCAGCAGTCTCTCGTGGCTGGACAGGCGAAACTATGGCTACACCTTC.

This clone is medium-sized by share. The genes are TRBV6-2 or TRBV6-3 and TRBJ2-1, with unresolved D. This CDR3 spans 14 amino acids. Looked up from germline, CDR1 is MNHEY and CDR2 is SVGEGT. Trimming pared 0 bases from V and 0 bases from J, leaving 3 bases between. The CDR3 region has the DNA TGTGCCAGCAGTTACTCTAGCTCCTACAATGAGCAGTTCTTC. This gives the protein CASSYSSSYNEQFF.

This clone was counted ten times or more. The chain has TRBV5-1 and TRBJ2-1; 7 bases align to TRBD2. The V gene's germline CDR1 is SGHRS and CDR2 YFSETQ. Trimming removed 4 bases from V and 7 bases from J; junction bases left unmatched: 8. This CDR3 region has 14 residues. The CDR3 spells CASSNPSSGNEQFF. CDR3 nucleotides: TGCGCCAGCAGCAACCCAAGTAGCGGGAATGAGCAGTTCTTC. Variable domain in full (rest from reference TRBV5-1 and TRBJ2-1): KAGVTQTPRYLIKTRGQQVTLSCSPISGHRSVSWYQQTPGQGLQFLFEYFSETQRNKGNFPGRFSGRQFSNSRSEMNVSTLELGDSALYLCASSNPSSGNEQFFGPGTRLTVL.

This chain joins TRBV6-2 or TRBV6-3 and TRBJ2-1; D might be TRBD2 (6 bases). The V and J ends lost 2 bases and 9 bases respectively, with 14 bases between them. Germline-derived CDR1 and CDR2 are MNHEY and SVGEGT. The CDR3 has 14 residues. CDR3 DNA sequence: TGTGCCAGCAGTTACGCTGCTAGGAGGGGTGAGCAGTTCTTC. Translating it yields CASSYAARRGEQFF.

This clone was seen a handful of times. The chain joins TRBV5-1 to TRBJ2-7, with D unresolved. V lost 4 bases and J lost 0, with 5 bases in between. The CDR3 runs to 12 residues. CDR1 SGHRS and CDR2 YFSETQ come from the germline V gene. CDR3 amino acids: CASSLSSYEQYF. In nucleotides, the CDR3 is TGCGCCAGCAGCCTAAGCTCCTACGAGCAGTACTTC.

The DNA of the CDR3 is TGTGCCAGCAGCCCCGGACAGAGGAACACTGAAGCTTTCTTT. This encodes CASSPGQRNTEAFF. The chain carries TRBV3-1 and TRBJ1-1; tentative D call: TRBD1 (6 bases). The V gene's germline CDR1 is LGHDT and CDR2 YNNKEL (reference sequence). With 4 bases removed from V and 1 base from J, the gap between germline ends came to 10 bases. There are 14 residues in the CDR3.

CDR3 amino acids: CASTSAGGAYGYTF. The CDR3 DNA is TGTGCCAGCACCTCGGCCGGGGGGGCTTATGGCTACACCTTC. The chain carries TRBV28 and TRBJ1-2, with D tentatively TRBD1 (6 bases). V was pared by 7 bases and J by 5 bases, with 17 bases between. Germline loops: CDR1 MDHEN, CDR2 SYDVKM. The CDR3 totals 14 residues.

The chain recombines TRBV30 with TRBJ1-1; D not certain. Per germline, CDR1 GTSNPN and CDR2 SVGIG (reference sequence). The V end was cut by 3 bases, the J end by 0 bases, with 14 bases between. The CDR3 runs 15 residues. This chain's CDR3 is CAWSPLDRMNTEAFF. CDR3 coding DNA: TGTGCCTGGAGCCCATTAGACCGTATGAACACTGAAGCTTTCTTT.

V usage is TRBV20-1 and J usage is TRBJ2-7; possible D gene TRBD1, 6 bases. The germline V gene has CDR1 DFQATT and CDR2 SNEGSKA (reference sequence). The length of the CDR3 is 16 residues. The V and J ends lost 0 bases and 2 bases respectively, with 17 bases between them. The CDR3 DNA reads TGCAGTGCTAGAGATGTGAGGCAGGGGCTTACCTACGAGCAGTACTTC. This codes for CSARDVRQGLTYEQYF.

The chain uses TRBV19 and TRBJ1-4; D is unclear. The V and J ends lost 5 bases and 8 bases respectively, with 12 bases between them. Germline-derived CDR1 and CDR2 are LNHDA and SQIVND (reference sequence). The CDR3 is 13 residues long. DNA for the CDR3: TGTGCCAGTAGTCCTGAGCCCGGCGAAAAACTGTTTTTT. Residues: CASSPEPGEKLFF.

This clone appeared many times. This CDR3 is missing its conserved last phenylalanine or tryptophan, likely due to a read error. This chain uses TRBV3-1 with TRBJ2-2, with D possibly TRBD1 on 5 matching bases. This CDR3 contains 17 residues. V lost 1 base and J lost 8, with 20 bases in between. The germline CDR1 and CDR2 sequences are LGHDT and YNNKEL (reference sequence). The CDR3 here is CASSQVTQGVPTGELFS. The CDR3 region has the DNA TGTGCCAGCAGCCAAGTAACCCAGGGTGTACCCACAGGGGAGCTGTTTTCT.

The chain joins TRBV12-3 or TRBV12-4 to TRBJ1-1; 7 nucleotides match TRBD1. CDR3 length: 11 residues. The junction had 1 base not matched to a gene; V was cut back by 6 bases and J by 6 bases. CDR3 residues: CASRQGAEAFF. For the CDR3, the DNA is TGTGCCAGCAGGCAGGGGGCTGAAGCTTTCTTT.

This clone was seen only a few times. J is TRBJ2-1 and V is TRBV12-3 or TRBV12-4, with D perhaps being TRBD1 or TRBD2 (5 bases each). Trimming shortened V by 8 bases and J by 6 bases, and 20 bases separated the two germline ends. The CDR3 loop spans 15 amino acids. The DNA for the CDR3 is TGTGCCAGCTCCCCGGGGCAAGGTACCGGCAATGAGCAGTTCTTC. Amino acids: CASSPGQGTGNEQFF.

This clone was seen many times. This chain uses TRBV28 with TRBJ1-5; TRBD1 agrees at 9 bases. Trimming cost V 7 bases and J 6 bases; bases outside gene matches: 13. Germline V CDR1 and CDR2: MDHEN, SYDVKM. This CDR3 spans 16 amino acids. The CDR3 sequence: CASNPTGGKGGQPQHF. In nucleotides, the CDR3 is TGTGCCAGCAACCCAACAGGGGGCAAGGGAGGTCAGCCCCAGCATTTT.

The rearrangement uses TRBV28 and TRBJ1-2, with 8 bases fitting TRBD1. V gave up 4 bases and J gave up 3 bases; unmatched junction bases: 4. The CDR3 has 14 residues. CDR1 is MDHEN, CDR2 SYDVKM, per germline. Here the CDR3 reads CASSWQGADYGYTF. DNA for the CDR3: TGTGCCAGCAGTTGGCAGGGGGCGGACTATGGCTACACCTTC.

The CDR3 region has the DNA TGTGCCAGCAGCCCCCTTCGAGGGGCTAACTATGGCTACACCTTC. Translation: CASSPLRGANYGYTF. The V call is TRBV11-3, the J call TRBJ1-2, with D perhaps matching TRBD1 (5 bases). Germline V gene sequence: CDR1 SGHNT, CDR2 YENEEA. Between the trimmed V and J ends, which lost 5 bases and 0 bases, there was a span of 13 bases. The CDR3 contains 15 residues.

This clone has a handful of counts. The rearrangement links TRBV6-1 to TRBJ2-1; 8 bases match TRBD2. Trimming cost V 6 bases and J 5 bases; bases outside gene matches: 3. The CDR3 totals 13 residues. Germline values: CDR1 MNHNS, CDR2 SASEGT. The CDR3 nucleotides are TGTGCCAGCAGAGCGCGGGGGGACAATGAGCAGTTCTTC. Protein product: CASRARGDNEQFF.